The clone carrying this TCR beta chain was counted many times. This entry comes from a study of metastatic and nonmetastatic thyroid tumors. TCRdb re-processed the PCR reads through MiXCR. This sample has just over 15,000 clones, with about 35% found just once. V lost 5 bases and J lost 3, with 13 bases in between. CDR1 and CDR2 from the germline V gene are PRHDT and FYEKMQ (reference sequence). The CDR3 consists of 15 residues. The entire patient cohort was treatment-naive prior to thyroid surgery. The sequencing input was tumor tissue. V usage is TRBV13 and J usage is TRBJ1-4; D is perhaps TRBD1 (6 bases). The TCR sequence derives from a male donor with papillary thyroid cancer or a benign thyroid nodule (not recorded which). Some clones in this sample may be carry-over from other donors' samples. Here the CDR3 DNA reads TGTGCCAGCAGCGATGCAGGGGAGGCTAATGAAAAACTGTTTTTT. Its protein is CASSDAGEANEKLFF.